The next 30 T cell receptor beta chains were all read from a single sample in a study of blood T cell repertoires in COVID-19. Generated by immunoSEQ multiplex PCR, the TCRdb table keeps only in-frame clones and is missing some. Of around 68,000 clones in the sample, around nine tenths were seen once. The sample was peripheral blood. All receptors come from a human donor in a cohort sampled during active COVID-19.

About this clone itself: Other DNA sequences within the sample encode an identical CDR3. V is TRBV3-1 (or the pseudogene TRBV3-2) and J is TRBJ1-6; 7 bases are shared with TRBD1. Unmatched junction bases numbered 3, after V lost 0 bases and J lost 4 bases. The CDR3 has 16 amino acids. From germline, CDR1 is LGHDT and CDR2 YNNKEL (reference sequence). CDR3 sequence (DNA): TGTGCCAGCAGCCAAGATCGGGACAGATATAATTCACCCCTCCACTTT. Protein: CASSQDRDRYNSPLHF.

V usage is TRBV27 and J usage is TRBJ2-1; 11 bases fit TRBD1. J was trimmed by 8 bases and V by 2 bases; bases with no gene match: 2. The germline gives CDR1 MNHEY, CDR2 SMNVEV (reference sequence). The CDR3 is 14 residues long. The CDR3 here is CASSLRTGGDEQFF. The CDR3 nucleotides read TGTGCCAGCAGTTTACGGACAGGGGGCGATGAGCAGTTCTTC.

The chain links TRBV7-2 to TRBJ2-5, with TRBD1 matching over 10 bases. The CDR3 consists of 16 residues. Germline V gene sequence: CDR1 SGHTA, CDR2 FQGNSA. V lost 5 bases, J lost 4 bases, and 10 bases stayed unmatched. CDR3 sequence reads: CASSIIDRGRGETQYF. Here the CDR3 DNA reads TGTGCCAGCAGCATCATCGACAGGGGGCGGGGAGAGACCCAGTACTTC. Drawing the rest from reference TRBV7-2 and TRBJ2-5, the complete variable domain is GAGVSQSPSNKVTEKGKDVELRCDPISGHTALYWYRQSLGQGLEFLIYFQGNSAPDKSGLPSDRFSAERTGGSVSTLTIQRTQQEDSAVYLCASSIIDRGRGETQYFGPGTRLLVL.

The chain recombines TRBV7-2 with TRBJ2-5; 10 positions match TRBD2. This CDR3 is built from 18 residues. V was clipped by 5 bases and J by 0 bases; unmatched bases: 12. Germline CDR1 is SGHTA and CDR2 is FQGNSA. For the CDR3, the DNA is TGTGCCAGCAGCCTTCGGGTAGCGGGGGGTATAAACCAAGAGACCCAGTACTTC. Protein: CASSLRVAGGINQETQYF.

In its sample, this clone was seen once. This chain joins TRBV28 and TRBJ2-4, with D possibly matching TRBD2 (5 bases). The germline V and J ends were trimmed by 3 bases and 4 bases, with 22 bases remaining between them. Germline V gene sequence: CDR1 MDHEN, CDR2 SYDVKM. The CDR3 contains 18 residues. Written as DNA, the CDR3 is TGTGCCAGCAGTTTCTTCCGGGGTCAGAGGGCACATAAAAACATTCAGTACTTC. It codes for CASSFFRGQRAHKNIQYF. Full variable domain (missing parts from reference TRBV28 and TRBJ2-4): DVKVTQSSRYLVKRTGEKVFLECVQDMDHENMFWYRQDPGLGLRLIYFSYDVKMKEKGDIPEGYSVSREKKERFSLILESASTNQTSMYLCASSFFRGQRAHKNIQYFGAGTRLSVL.

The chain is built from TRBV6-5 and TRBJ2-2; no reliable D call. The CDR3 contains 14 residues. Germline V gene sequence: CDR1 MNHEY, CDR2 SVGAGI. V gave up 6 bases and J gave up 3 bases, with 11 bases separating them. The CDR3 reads CASRTYSYTGELFF. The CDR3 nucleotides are TGTGCCAGCAGAACATACAGCTACACCGGGGAGCTGTTTTTT.

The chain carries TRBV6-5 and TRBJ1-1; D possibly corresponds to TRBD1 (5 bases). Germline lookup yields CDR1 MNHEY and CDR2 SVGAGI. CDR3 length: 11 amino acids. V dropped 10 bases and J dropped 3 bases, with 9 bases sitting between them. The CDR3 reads CATQGDTEAFF. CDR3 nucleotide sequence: TGTGCCACTCAGGGTGACACTGAAGCTTTCTTT.

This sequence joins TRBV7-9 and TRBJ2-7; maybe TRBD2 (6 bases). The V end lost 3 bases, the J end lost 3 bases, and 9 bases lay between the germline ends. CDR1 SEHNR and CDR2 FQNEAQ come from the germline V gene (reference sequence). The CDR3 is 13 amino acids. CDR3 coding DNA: TGTGCCAGCAGCTTTGGGACTCTCTACGAGCAGTACTTC. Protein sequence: CASSFGTLYEQYF.

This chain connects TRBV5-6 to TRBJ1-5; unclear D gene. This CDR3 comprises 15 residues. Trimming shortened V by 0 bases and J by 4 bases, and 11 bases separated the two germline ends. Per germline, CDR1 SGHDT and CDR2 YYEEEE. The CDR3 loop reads CASSLEGSGNQPQHF. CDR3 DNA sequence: TGTGCCAGCAGCTTGGAAGGATCGGGGAATCAGCCCCAGCATTTT.

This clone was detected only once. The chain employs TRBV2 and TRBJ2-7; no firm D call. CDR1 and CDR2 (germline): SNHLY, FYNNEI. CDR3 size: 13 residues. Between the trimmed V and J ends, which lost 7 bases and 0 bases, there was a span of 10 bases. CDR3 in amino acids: CASTQRSSYEQYF. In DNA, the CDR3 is TGTGCCAGCACGCAGAGGAGCTCCTACGAGCAGTACTTC.

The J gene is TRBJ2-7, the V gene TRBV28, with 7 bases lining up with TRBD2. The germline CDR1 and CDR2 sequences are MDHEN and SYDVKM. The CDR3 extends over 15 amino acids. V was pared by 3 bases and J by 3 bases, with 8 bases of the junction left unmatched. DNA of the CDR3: TGTGCCAGCAGTTTCCGGCGGGGGTTTGGCTACGAGCAGTACTTC. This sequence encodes CASSFRRGFGYEQYF.

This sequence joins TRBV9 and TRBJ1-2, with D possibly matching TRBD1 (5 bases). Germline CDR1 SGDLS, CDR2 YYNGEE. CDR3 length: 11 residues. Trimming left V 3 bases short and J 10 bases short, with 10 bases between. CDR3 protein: CASSDQGVYTF. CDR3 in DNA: TGTGCCAGCAGCGATCAAGGGGTCTACACCTTC.

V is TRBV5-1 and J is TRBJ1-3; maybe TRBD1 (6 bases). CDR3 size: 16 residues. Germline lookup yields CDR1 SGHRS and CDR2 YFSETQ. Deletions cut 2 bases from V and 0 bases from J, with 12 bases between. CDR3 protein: CASSLAGVLSGNTIYF. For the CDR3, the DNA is TGCGCCAGCAGCTTAGCAGGGGTACTCTCTGGAAACACCATATATTTT.

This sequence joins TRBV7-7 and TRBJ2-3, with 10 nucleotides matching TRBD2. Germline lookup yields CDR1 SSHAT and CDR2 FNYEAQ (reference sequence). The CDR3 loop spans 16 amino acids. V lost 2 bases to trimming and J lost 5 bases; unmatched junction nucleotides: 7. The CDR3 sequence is CASSLTSGGARDTQYF. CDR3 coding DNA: TGTGCCAGCAGCTTAACAAGCGGGGGGGCTAGAGATACGCAGTATTTT.

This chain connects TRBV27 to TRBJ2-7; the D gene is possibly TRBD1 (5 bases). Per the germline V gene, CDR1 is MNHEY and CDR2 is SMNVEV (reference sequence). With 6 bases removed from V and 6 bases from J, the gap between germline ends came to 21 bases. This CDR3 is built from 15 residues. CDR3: CASRLRVSGQGEQYF. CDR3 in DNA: TGTGCCAGCAGGCTAAGGGTCTCCGGACAAGGCGAGCAGTACTTC.

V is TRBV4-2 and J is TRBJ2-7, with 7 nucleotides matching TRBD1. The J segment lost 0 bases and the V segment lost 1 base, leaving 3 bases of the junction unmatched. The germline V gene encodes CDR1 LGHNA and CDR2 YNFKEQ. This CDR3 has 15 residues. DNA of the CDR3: TGTGCCAGCAGCCAAGGTGGGACAGTCTCCTACGAGCAGTACTTC. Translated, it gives CASSQGGTVSYEQYF.

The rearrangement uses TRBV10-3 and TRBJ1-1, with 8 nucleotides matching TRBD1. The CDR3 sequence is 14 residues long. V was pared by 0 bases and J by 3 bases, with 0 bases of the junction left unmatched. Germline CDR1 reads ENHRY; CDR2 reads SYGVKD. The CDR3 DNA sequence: TGTGCCATCAGTGAGTCGGGACAGGACACTGAAGCTTTCTTT. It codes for CAISESGQDTEAFF.

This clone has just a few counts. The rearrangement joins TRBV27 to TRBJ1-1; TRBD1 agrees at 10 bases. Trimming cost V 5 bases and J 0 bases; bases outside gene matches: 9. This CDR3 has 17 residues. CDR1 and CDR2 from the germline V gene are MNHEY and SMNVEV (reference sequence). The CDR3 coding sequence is TGTGCCAGCAGTCCCTTAGGACAGGGGGGGATGAACACTGAAGCTTTCTTT. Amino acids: CASSPLGQGGMNTEAFF.

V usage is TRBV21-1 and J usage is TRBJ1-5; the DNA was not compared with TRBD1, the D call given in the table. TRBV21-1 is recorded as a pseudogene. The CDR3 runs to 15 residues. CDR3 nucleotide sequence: TGTGCCAGCAGCAAAGAAAAGCAGCAGGATCAGCCCCAGCATTTT. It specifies CASSKEKQQDQPQHF.

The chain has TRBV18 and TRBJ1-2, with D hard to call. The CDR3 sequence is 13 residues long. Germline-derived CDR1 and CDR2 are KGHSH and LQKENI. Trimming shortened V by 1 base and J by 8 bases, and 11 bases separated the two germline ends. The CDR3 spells CASSPREYSGYTF. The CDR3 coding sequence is TGTGCCAGCTCACCACGGGAGTACTCCGGCTACACCTTC.

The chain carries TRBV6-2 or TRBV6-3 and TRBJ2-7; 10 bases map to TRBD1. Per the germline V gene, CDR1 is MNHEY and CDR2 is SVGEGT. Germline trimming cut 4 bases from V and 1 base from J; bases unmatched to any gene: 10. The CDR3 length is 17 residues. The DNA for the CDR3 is TGTGCCAGCAGTTCATTGCGGCGACAGGGGGCTTCCTACGAGCAGTACTTC. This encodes CASSSLRRQGASYEQYF.

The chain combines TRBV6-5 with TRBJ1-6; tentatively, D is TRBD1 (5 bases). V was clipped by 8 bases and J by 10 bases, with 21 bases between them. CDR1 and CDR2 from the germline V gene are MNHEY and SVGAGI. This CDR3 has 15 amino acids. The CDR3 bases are TGTGCCAGCCTCGAACTTCTGGGACTCGGGTCACCCCTCCACTTT. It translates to CASLELLGLGSPLHF.

The CDR3 here is CASSLWSRTSTDTQYF. CDR3 in DNA: TGTGCCAGCAGCTTATGGAGCAGAACTAGCACAGATACGCAGTATTTT. J is TRBJ2-3 and V is TRBV7-2; D ambiguous. CDR1 is SGHTA and CDR2 is FQGNSA in the germline V gene. Trimming pared 2 bases from V and 0 bases from J, leaving 12 bases between. The CDR3 covers 16 residues. The full variable domain, completed using reference TRBV7-2 and TRBJ2-3, is GAGVSQSPSNKVTEKGKDVELRCDPISGHTALYWYRQSLGQGLEFLIYFQGNSAPDKSGLPSDRFSAERTGGSVSTLTIQRTQQEDSAVYLCASSLWSRTSTDTQYFGPGTRLTVL.

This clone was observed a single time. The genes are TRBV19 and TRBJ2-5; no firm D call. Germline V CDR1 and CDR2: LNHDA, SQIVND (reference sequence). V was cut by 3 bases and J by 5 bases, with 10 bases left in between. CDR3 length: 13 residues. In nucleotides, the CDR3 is TGTGCCAGTAGTATTTCGGAGAAGGAGACCCAGTACTTC. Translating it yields CASSISEKETQYF. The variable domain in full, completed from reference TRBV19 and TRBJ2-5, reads DGGITQSPKYLFRKEGQNVTLSCEQNLNHDAMYWYRQDPGQGLRLIYYSQIVNDFQKGDIAEGYSVSREKKESFPLTVTSAQKNPTAFYLCASSISEKETQYFGPGTRLLVL.

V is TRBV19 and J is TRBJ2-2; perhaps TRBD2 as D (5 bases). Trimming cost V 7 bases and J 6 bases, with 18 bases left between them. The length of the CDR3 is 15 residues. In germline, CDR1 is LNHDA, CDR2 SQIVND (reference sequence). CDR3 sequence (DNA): TGTGCCAGTATACCAAAGGGCGGGCTCTCCGGGGAGCTGTTTTTT. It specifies CASIPKGGLSGELFF.

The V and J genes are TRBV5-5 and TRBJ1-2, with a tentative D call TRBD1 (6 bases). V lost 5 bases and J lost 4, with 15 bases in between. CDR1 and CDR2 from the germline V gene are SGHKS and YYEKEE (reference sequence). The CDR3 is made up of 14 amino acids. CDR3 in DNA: TGTGCCAGCAGACCGGGGGGGGCGAGCTATGGCTACACCTTC. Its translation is CASRPGGASYGYTF.

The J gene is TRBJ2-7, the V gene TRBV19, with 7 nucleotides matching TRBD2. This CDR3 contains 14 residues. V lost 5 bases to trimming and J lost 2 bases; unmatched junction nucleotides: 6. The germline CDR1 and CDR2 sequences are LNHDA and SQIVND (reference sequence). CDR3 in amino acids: CASSFQRGPYEQYF. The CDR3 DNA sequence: TGTGCCAGTAGTTTCCAGCGGGGACCCTACGAGCAGTACTTC.

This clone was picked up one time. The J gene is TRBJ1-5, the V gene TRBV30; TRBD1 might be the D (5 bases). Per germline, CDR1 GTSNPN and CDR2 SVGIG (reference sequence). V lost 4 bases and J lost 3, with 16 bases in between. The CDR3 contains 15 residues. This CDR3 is CAWTPIRGTNQPQHF. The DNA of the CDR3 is TGTGCCTGGACCCCCATACGGGGGACCAATCAGCCCCAGCATTTT. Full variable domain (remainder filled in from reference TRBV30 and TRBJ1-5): SQTIHQWPATLVQPVGSPLSLECTVEGTSNPNLYWYRQAAGRGLQLLFYSVGIGQISSEVPQNLSASRPQDRQFILSSKKLLLSDSGFYLCAWTPIRGTNQPQHFGDGTRLSIL.

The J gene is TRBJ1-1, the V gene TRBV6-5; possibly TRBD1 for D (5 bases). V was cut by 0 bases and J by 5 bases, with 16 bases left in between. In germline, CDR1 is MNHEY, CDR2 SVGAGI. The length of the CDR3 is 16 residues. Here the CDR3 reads CASSYSRGSRPTEAFF. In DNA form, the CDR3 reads TGTGCCAGCAGTTACTCGCGGGGGAGCCGCCCGACTGAAGCTTTCTTT.

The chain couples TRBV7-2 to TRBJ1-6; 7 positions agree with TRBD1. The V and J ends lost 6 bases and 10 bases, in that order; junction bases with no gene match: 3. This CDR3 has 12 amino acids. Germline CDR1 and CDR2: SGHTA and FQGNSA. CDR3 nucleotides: TGTGCCAGCAGGTCAGGGGGATCACCCCTCCACTTT. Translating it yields CASRSGGSPLHF.